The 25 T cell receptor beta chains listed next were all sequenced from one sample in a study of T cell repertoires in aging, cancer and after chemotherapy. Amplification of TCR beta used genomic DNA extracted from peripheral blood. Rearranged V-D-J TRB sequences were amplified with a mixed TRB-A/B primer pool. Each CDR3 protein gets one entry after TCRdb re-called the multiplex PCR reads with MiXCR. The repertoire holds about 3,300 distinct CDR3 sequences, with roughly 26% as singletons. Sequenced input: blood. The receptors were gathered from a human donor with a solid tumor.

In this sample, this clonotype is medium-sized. CDR3 sequence (DNA): TGTGCCAGCAGCAGGGACTCTAACTATGGCTACACCTTC. Translated, it gives CASSRDSNYGYTF. The rearrangement links TRBV6-1 to TRBJ1-2, with D possibly TRBD1 on 5 matching bases. Germline loops: CDR1 MNHNS, CDR2 SASEGT. The ends were cut back, 6 bases at V and 0 bases at J, with 8 bases in the middle. The CDR3 totals 13 residues.

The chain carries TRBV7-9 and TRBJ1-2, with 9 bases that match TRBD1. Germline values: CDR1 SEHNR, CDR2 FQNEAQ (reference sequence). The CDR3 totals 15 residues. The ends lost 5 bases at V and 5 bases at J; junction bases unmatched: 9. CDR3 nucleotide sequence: TGTGCCAGCAGCCCCCGGGACAGGGCTTGGTATGGCTACACCTTC. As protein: CASSPRDRAWYGYTF.

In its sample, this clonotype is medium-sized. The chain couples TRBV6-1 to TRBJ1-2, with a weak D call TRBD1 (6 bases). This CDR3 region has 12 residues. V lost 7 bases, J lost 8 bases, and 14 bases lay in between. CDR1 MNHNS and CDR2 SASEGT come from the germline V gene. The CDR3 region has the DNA TGTGCCAGCACAGCGGGGGGCCGCGGCTACACCTTC. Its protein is CASTAGGRGYTF.

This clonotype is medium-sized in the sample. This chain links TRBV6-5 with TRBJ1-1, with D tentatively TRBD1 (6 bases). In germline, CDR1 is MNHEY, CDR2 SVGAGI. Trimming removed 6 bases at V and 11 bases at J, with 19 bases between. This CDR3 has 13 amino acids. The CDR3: CASRSPGGLSAFF. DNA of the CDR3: TGTGCCAGCAGGTCTCCGGGGGGGCTCAGTGCTTTCTTT.

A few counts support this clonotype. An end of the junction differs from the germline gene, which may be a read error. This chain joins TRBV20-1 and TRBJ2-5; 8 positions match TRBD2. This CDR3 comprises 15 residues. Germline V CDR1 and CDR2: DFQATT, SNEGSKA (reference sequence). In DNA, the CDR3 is TGCAGTGCTGGAGAGGCGGGGGGAAACCAAGAGACCCAGTACTTC. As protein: CSAGEAGGNQETQYF.

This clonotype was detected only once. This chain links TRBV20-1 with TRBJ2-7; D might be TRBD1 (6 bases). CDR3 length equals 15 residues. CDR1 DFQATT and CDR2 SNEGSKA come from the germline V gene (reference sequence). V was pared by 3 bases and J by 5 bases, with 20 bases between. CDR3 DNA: TGCAGTGCTAGCCCATCAGGGGTCCGGGTCAACGAGCAGTACTTC. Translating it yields CSASPSGVRVNEQYF.

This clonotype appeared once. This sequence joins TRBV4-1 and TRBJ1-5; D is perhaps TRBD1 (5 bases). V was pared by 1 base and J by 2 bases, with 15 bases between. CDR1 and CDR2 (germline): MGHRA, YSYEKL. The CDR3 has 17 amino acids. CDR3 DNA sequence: TGCGCCAGCAGCCAAGCGGGGGTGGTGTCGGGCAATCAGCCCCAGCATTTT. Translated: CASSQAGVVSGNQPQHF.

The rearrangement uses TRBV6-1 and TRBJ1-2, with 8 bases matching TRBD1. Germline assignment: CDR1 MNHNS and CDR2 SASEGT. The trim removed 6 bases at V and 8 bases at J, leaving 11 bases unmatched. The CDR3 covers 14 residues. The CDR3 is CASRTDRAKQGYTF. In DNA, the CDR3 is TGTGCCAGCAGAACGGACAGGGCAAAGCAGGGCTACACCTTC.

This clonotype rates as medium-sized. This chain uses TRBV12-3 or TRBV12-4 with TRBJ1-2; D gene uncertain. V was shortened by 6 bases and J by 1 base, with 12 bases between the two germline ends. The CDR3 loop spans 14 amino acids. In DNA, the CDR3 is TGTGCCAGCAGCGCCCCTGGGATTAACTATGGCTACACCTTC. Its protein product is CASSAPGINYGYTF.

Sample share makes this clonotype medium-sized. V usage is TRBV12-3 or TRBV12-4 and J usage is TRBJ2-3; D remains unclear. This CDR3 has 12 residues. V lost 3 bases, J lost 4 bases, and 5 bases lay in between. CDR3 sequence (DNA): TGTGCCAGCAGTTTTAGACCAGATACGCAGTATTTT. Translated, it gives CASSFRPDTQYF.

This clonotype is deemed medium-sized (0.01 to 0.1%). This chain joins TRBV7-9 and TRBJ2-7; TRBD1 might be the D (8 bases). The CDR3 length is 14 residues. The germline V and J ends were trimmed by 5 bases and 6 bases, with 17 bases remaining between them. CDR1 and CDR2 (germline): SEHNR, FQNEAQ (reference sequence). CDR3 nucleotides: TGTGCCAGCAGCCTCCAACAGGGGGGGCGCGAGCAGTACTTC. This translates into CASSLQQGGREQYF.

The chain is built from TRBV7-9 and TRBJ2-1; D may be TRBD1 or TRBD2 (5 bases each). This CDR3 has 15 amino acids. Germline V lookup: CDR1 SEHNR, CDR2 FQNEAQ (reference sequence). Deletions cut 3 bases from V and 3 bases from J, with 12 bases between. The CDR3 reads CASSFFQRGYNEQFF. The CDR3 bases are TGTGCCAGCAGCTTCTTTCAGAGGGGCTACAATGAGCAGTTCTTC.

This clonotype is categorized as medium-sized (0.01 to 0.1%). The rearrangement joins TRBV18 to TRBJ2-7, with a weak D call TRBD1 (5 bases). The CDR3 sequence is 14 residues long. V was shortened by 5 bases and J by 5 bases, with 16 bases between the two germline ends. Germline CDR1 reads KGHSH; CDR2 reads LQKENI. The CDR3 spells CASSANQGTHEQYF. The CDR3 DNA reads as TGTGCCAGCTCAGCTAATCAGGGAACCCACGAGCAGTACTTC.

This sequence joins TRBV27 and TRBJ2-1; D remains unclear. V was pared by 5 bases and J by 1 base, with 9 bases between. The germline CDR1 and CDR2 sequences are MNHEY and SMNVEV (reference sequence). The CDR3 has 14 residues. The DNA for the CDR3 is TGTGCCAGCAGTCCCAGTGGTTCCTACAATGAGCAGTTCTTC. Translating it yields CASSPSGSYNEQFF.

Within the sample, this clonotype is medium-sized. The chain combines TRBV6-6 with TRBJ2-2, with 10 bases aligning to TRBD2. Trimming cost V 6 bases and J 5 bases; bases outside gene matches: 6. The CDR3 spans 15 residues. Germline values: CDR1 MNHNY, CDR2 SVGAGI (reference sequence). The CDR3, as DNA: TGTGCCAGCAGGGGAGCGGGGGGGCAAACCGGGGAGCTGTTTTTT. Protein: CASRGAGGQTGELFF.

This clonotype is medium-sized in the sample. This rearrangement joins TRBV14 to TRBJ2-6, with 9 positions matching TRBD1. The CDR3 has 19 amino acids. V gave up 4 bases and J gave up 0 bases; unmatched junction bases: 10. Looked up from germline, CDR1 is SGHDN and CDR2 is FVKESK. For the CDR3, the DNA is TGTGCCAGCAGCCCAGAGGACAGGGGACCTTACTCTGGGGCCAACGTCCTGACTTTC. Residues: CASSPEDRGPYSGANVLTF.

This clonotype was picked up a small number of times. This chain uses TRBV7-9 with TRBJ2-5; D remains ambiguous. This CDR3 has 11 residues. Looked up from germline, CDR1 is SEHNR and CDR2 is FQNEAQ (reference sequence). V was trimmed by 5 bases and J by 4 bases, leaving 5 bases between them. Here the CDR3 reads CASSAIETQYF. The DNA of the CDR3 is TGTGCCAGCAGCGCAATAGAGACCCAGTACTTC.

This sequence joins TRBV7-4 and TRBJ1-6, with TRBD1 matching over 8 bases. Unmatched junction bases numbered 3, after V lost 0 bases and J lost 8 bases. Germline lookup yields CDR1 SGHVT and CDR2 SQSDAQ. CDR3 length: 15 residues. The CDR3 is CASSLAGTGDSPLHF. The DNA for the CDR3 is TGTGCCAGCAGCTTAGCCGGGACAGGAGATTCACCCCTCCACTTT.

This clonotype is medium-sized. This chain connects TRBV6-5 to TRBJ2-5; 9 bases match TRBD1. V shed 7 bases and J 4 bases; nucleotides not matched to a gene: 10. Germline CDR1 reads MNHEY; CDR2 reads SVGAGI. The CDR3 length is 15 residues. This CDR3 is CASMSLTGGRETQYF. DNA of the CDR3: TGTGCCAGCATGTCGCTTACAGGGGGCAGAGAGACCCAGTACTTC.

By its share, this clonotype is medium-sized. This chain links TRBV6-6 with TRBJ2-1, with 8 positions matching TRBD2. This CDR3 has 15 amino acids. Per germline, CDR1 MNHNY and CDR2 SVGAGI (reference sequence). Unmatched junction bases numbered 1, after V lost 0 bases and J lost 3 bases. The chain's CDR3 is CASSYSRGGYNEQFF. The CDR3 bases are TGTGCCAGCAGTTACTCACGGGGGGGCTACAATGAGCAGTTCTTC.

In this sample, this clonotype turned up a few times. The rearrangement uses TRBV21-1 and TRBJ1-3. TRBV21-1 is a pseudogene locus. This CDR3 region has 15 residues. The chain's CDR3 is CASSKSGVPGNTIYF. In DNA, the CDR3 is TGTGCCAGCAGCAAATCGGGAGTTCCTGGAAACACCATATATTTT.

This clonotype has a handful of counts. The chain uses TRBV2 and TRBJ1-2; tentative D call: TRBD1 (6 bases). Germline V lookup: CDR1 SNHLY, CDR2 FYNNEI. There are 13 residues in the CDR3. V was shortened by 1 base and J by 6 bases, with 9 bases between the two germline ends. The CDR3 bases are TGTGCCAGCAGTGAAGTTAGGGGGGATGGCTACACCTTC. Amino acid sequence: CASSEVRGDGYTF.

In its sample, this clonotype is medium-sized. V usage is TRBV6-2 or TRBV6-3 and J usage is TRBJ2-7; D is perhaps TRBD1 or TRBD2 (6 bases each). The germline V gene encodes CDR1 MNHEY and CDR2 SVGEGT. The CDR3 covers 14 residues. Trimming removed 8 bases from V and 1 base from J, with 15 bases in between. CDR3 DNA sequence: TGTGCCAGCCTCCGAGGGGGGAAGTCCTACGAGCAGTACTTC. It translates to CASLRGGKSYEQYF.

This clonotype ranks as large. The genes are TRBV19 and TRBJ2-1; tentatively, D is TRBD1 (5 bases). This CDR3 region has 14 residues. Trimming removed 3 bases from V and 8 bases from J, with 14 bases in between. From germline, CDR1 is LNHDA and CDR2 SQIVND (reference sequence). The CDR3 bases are TGTGCCAGTAGTATTAATGGGGCATGGGATGAGCAGTTCTTC. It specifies CASSINGAWDEQFF.

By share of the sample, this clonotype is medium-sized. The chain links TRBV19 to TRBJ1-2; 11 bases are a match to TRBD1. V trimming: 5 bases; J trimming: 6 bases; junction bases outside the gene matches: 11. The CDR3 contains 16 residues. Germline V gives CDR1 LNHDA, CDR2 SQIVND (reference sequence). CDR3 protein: CASSRDRTGGSNGYTF. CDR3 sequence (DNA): TGTGCCAGTAGTCGCGACCGGACAGGGGGCTCCAATGGCTACACCTTC.